This is a list of T cell receptor beta chains from one sample in a study of beta chain features in type 1 diabetes. The protocol was immunoSEQ multiplex PCR, while the TCRdb copy is restricted to in-frame clones and leaves out a portion. The sample consists of about 370,000 clones, about 15% of them appearing once. Sequenced input: naive CD4+ T cells from blood. These receptors were taken from a woman aged 18-29 years in good health. Each CDR3 is given with its conserved first and last residue. The D gene is left open where the match is weak. Not every row has a clone size; where given, it reads once, few, many or a size class.

d_call	clone_size	v_call	j_call	cdr3_aa	cdr3_nt
-	-	TRBV5-4	TRBJ1-2	CASSTGQSIRYGYTF	TGTGCCAGCAGCACCGGACAGTCCATCCGCTATGGCTACACCTTC
-	-	TRBV7-2	TRBJ2-7	CASSRRAESSYEQYF	TGTGCCAGCAGCAGGCGGGCGGAGAGCTCCTACGAGCAGTACTTC
TRBD1	few	TRBV11-1	TRBJ2-7	CASSFPPGQATYEQYF	TGTGCCAGCAGCTTCCCACCGGGACAGGCTACCTACGAGCAGTACTTC
TRBD2	-	TRBV30	TRBJ2-1	CAWRATSGRSYNEQFF	TGTGCCTGGAGAGCTACTAGCGGGAGATCCTACAATGAGCAGTTCTTC
TRBD2	-	TRBV25-1	TRBJ2-7	CASRRRLAGDEQYF	TGTGCCAGCAGGAGGCGCCTAGCGGGAGACGAGCAGTACTTC
TRBD2	-	TRBV6-6	TRBJ2-3	CASSASGRSDTQYF	TGTGCCAGCAGCGCTAGCGGGAGGTCAGATACGCAGTATTTT
TRBD1	-	TRBV27	TRBJ2-1	CASSSTGWREQFF	TGTGCCAGCAGTTCGACAGGGTGGAGAGAGCAGTTCTTC
TRBD1	few	TRBV28	TRBJ2-7	CASSSGQGGEQYF	TGTGCCAGCAGTTCCGGACAGGGCGGCGAGCAGTACTTC
-	few	TRBV30	TRBJ1-5	CAWSARGGQPQHF	TGTGCCTGGAGTGCCCGGGGAGGTCAGCCCCAGCATTTT
-	-	TRBV27	TRBJ2-5	CASSFRGRIETQYF	TGTGCCAGCAGTTTTAGGGGTCGGATAGAGACCCAGTACTTC
-	-	TRBV29-1	TRBJ1-2	CSVDAGLDFQYNYGYTF	TGCAGCGTTGACGCGGGTTTGGATTTCCAGTATAACTATGGCTACACCTTC
-	-	TRBV29-1	TRBJ2-7	CSVPGTRSYEQYF	TGCAGCGTTCCCGGGACACGGTCCTACGAGCAGTACTTC
-	-	TRBV4-3	TRBJ2-1	CASSRRLTLREQGYNEQFF	TGCGCCAGCAGCCGCCGTCTAACGTTACGGGAGCAGGGCTACAATGAGCAGTTCTTC
TRBD1	few	TRBV6-6	TRBJ1-1	CASSYRRDSLKAFF	TGTGCCAGCAGTTACCGTCGGGACAGCCTTAAAGCTTTCTTT
-	-	TRBV4-1	TRBJ2-1	CASSQVGGIDEQFF	TGCGCCAGCAGCCAAGTCGGAGGGATCGATGAGCAGTTCTTC
TRBD1	few	TRBV29-1	TRBJ2-2	CSAGTVNTGELFF	TGCAGCGCCGGGACAGTGAACACCGGGGAGCTGTTTTTT
TRBD1	-	TRBV7-2	TRBJ1-5	CASSQGAYQPQHF	TGTGCCAGCAGCCAGGGGGCGTATCAGCCCCAGCATTTT
TRBD2	-	TRBV29-1	TRBJ2-3	CSVALAGIGDTQYF	TGCAGCGTGGCACTAGCGGGAATAGGAGATACGCAGTATTTT
TRBD2	-	TRBV2	TRBJ2-5	CASSDRTSARTQYF	TGTGCCAGCAGTGACCGGACTAGCGCGCGGACCCAGTACTTC
-	-	TRBV7-9	TRBJ1-1	CASSLGPSGTRAEAFF	TGTGCCAGCAGCTTAGGGCCATCCGGGACACGGGCAGAAGCTTTCTTT
-	-	TRBV10-3	TRBJ2-3	CAISESPGTDTQYF	TGTGCCATCAGTGAGTCTCCCGGCACAGATACGCAGTATTTT
-	-	TRBV29-1	TRBJ2-7	CSVARDNSYEQYF	TGCAGCGTTGCCCGGGACAACTCCTACGAGCAGTACTTC
TRBD1	few	TRBV5-1	TRBJ2-2	CASSLEAGGDTGELFF	TGCGCCAGCAGCTTGGAGGCAGGGGGAGATACCGGGGAGCTGTTTTTT
-	-	TRBV25-1	TRBJ2-3	CASSATGNTDTQYF	TGTGCCAGCAGCGCGACGGGGAACACAGATACGCAGTATTTT
-	-	TRBV19	TRBJ2-7	CASTRRDSYEQYF	TGTGCCAGTACCAGGAGGGACTCCTACGAGCAGTACTTC
-	-	TRBV29-1	TRBJ1-5	CSVAHGVSGQPQHF	TGCAGCGTCGCTCACGGGGTTTCGGGTCAGCCCCAGCATTTT
-	-	TRBV11-2	TRBJ2-3	CASSFNRVTDTQYF	TGTGCCAGCAGCTTTAACAGGGTCACAGATACGCAGTATTTT
TRBD1	-	TRBV18	TRBJ1-1	CASSPSLASRDRETEAFF	TGTGCCAGCTCACCCTCCTTAGCCTCCCGGGACAGGGAAACTGAAGCTTTCTTT
TRBD1	-	TRBV29-1	TRBJ2-7	CSVLTGGDEQYF	TGCAGCGTACTGACAGGGGGCGACGAGCAGTACTTC
TRBD1	-	TRBV4-1	TRBJ2-5	CASSHGTGVRETQYF	TGCGCCAGCAGCCATGGGACAGGGGTGCGGGAGACCCAGTACTTC
TRBD2	-	TRBV7-9	TRBJ2-3	CASSQSGGSTDTQYF	TGTGCCAGCAGCCAGAGCGGGGGGAGCACAGATACGCAGTATTTT
TRBD2	few	TRBV30	TRBJ2-1	CAWSNLAAFSYNEQFF	TGTGCCTGGAGCAACCTAGCGGCTTTTTCCTACAATGAGCAGTTCTTC
-	few	TRBV29-1	TRBJ2-5	CSVVRGRETQYF	TGCAGCGTTGTGCGTGGGAGAGAGACCCAGTACTTC
-	-	TRBV5-1	TRBJ2-7	CASRQEQDSYEQYF	TGCGCCAGCCGCCAAGAACAGGACTCCTACGAGCAGTACTTC
TRBD2	few	TRBV4-1	TRBJ2-1	CASSPVGGRVWNEQFF	TGCGCCAGCAGCCCGGTAGGAGGGAGGGTCTGGAATGAGCAGTTCTTC
-	-	TRBV7-3	TRBJ1-2	CASSLYPQGLGYGYTF	TGTGCCAGCAGCCTCTACCCCCAGGGGTTGGGCTATGGCTACACCTTC
-	-	TRBV20-1	TRBJ2-1	CSALREFEQFF	TGCAGTGCTCTGAGGGAATTTGAGCAGTTCTTC
-	few	TRBV21-1	TRBJ2-6	CASSRQGSAGANVLTF	TGTGCCAGCAGTCGACAGGGGTCGGCAGGGGCCAACGTCCTGACTTTC
TRBD1	few	TRBV7-7	TRBJ2-5	CASSRGQELETQYF	TGTGCTAGCAGCCGGGGACAGGAGCTAGAGACCCAGTACTTC
TRBD1	few	TRBV28	TRBJ2-7	CASSTRTGEDEQYF	TGTGCCAGCAGTACACGGACAGGGGAGGACGAGCAGTACTTC
-	-	TRBV7-2	TRBJ2-1	CASSLLATSYNEQFF	TGTGCCAGCAGCTTACTAGCGACCTCCTACAATGAGCAGTTCTTC